One T cell receptor (beta chain) is described in this entry. Its antigen is currently not known. The input lacks base qualities; no much larger clone sits a single base away. Collaborating institutions collected whole blood in K2EDTA tubes following their own protocols. For TCRbeta analysis, collaborator samples were shipped as frozen whole blood, as isolated PBMCs, or as DNA extracted from either sample type. The immunoSEQ Assay, a bias-controlled multiplex PCR, was used to amplify TCRbeta CDR3 regions from genomic DNA. The study's processing was this. Within the assay, amplification of reference gene primers was used to estimate how many nucleated cells each sample contained. To quantify the absolute abundance of each unique TCRbeta CDR3 rearrangement, sequence reads were collapsed and filtered. For each sample, productive Simpson clonality was calculated as the square root of Simpson's diversity index across productive rearrangements. The clones in this table, taken by TCRdb from immuneACCESS, are in-frame only. Not every clone is retained; where verified, under half of the shortfall comes from an unresolved V gene, and the cause of the rest is unknown. D and trimming were read from the DNA, whereas the V and J calls and clone size are those reported in that table. This sample has 25,000 to 35,000 clones in its table, and 88% of those were observed once. The top ten constitute around a quarter of the sample.

These data come from a study of blood T cell repertoires in COVID-19 (TCRdb year 2020). Study-level background: Samples covering the acute and convalescent phases of COVID-19 were provided by collaborators in the United States, Italy and Spain. A de-identified subject ID, COVID-19 status, age in years and sex were almost always included in the sample metadata. Subjects who had been exposed to COVID-19, were actively infected with it, or had recovered from it provided the deeply sampled blood TCRbeta repertoires that made up the dataset. Samples were obtained from the ongoing ImmuneRACE study (first 160 participants) and from 950 to 1,500 subjects provided by 6 global collaborators. The prospective study material was composed of cDNA or gDNA derived from T cells, B-cell-depleted T cells, or PBMCs. The repertoires were made available in a free public database intended to serve as a resource for research on the immune response to SARS-CoV-2. Where available, HLA class I and class II types were obtained from metadata supplied by the sample provider rather than from assay-based typing. Study-level results and caveats: Clinical and demographic metadata were provided uncurated, with the amount varying by source and participant.

Based on the germline V gene, the CDR1 and CDR2 sequences are SGDLS and YYNGEE. The CDR3 holds 15 amino acids from the cysteine to the phenylalanine. The DNA shown is the 45-base CDR3, in frame from base 1. V gives up 4 bases and J gives up 5 bases, and the segment between their germline ends measures 17 bases. The sequence joins TRBV9 to TRBJ2-3; the D gene identity is not certain. Sequenced material: peripheral blood. The sequence was obtained from a human donor in a cohort sampled during active COVID-19. The nucleotide sequence is TGTGCCAGCAGCTCGTTGGCGGTTTCTTTAGATACGCAGTATTTT. It translates as CASSSLAVSLDTQYF. Extended through the reference TRBV9 and TRBJ2-3 proteins, this CDR3 yields the full variable domain: DSGVTQTPKHLITATGQRVTLRCSPRSGDLSVYWYQQSLDQGLQFLIQYYNGEERAKGNILERFSAQQFPDLHSELNLSSLELGDSALYFCASSSLAVSLDTQYFGPGTRLTVL.